Included here is one TCR beta chain sequence, with context. The antigen is undetermined. The record originates from a study of cytomegalovirus exposure and HLA in healthy donors. Across the study: Out of 170 million or so T cells, an earlier analysis found about 120 million unique TCR beta sequences in total. Overall study results and limits: Most CMV-associated TCR beta chains appeared HLA-restricted in a later analysis. TCR beta V- and J-gene trimming, according to a later analysis, was linked to a missense DCLRE1C variant.

Primers for the PCR totalled 60 Vbeta and 13 Jbeta. Some clones are missing from TCRdb's copy, which holds only in-frame ones; the method was immunoSEQ multiplex PCR. The data show 75,000 to 100,000 clones, with roughly 73% seen just once and under 4.5% held by the top ten. J was trimmed by 5 bases and V by 2 bases; bases with no gene match: 2. The CDR3 has 14 residues. Looked up from germline, CDR1 is MNHNY and CDR2 is SVGAGI (reference sequence). The sequenced sample consisted of PBMCs. The chain carries TRBV6-6 and TRBJ1-2; 10 bases match TRBD1. This TCR was recovered from a man aged 35-49 years in good health and CMV-seronegative. In DNA form, the CDR3 reads TGTGCCAGCAGTTACATGGGACAGGGGTATGGCTACACCTTC. Translation: CASSYMGQGYGYTF.